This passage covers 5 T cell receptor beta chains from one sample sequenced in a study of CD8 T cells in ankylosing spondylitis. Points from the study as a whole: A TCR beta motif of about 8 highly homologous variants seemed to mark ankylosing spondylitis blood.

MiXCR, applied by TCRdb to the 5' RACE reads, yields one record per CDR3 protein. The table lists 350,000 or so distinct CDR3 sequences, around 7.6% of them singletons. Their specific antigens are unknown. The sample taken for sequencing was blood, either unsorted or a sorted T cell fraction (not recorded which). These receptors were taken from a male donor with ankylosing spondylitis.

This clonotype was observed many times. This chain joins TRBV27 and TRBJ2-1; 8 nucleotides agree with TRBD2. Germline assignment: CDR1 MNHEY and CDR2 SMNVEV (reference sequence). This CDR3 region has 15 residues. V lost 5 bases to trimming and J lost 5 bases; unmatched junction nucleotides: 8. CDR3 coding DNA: TGTGCCAGCAGTGAACTAGCGGCCGGAAACAATGAGCAGTTCTTC. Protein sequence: CASSELAAGNNEQFF.

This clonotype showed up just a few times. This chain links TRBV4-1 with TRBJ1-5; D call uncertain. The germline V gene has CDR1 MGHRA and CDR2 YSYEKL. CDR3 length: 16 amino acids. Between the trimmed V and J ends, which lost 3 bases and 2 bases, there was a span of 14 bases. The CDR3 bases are TGCGCCAGCAGCCAGCACATGGCAGCCCGCAATCAGCCCCAGCATTTT. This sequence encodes CASSQHMAARNQPQHF.

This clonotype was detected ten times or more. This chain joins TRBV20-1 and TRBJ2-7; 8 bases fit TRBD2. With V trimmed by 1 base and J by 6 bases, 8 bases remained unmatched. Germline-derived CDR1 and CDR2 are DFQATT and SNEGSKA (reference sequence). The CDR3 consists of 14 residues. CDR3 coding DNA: TGCAGTGCTAGAGCGGGACTAGTACTTCGCGAGCAGTACTTC. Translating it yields CSARAGLVLREQYF.

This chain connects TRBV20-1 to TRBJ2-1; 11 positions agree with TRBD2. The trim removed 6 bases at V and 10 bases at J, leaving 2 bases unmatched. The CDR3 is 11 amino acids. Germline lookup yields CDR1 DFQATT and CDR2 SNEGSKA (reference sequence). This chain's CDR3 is CSAGLAEEQFF. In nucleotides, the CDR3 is TGCAGTGCGGGACTAGCGGAAGAGCAGTTCTTC.

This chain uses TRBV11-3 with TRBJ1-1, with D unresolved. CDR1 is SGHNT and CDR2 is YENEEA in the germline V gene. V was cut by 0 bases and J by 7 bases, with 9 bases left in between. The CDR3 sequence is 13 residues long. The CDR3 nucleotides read TGTGCCAGCAGCTTAGAGGCTGACCTTGAAGCTTTCTTT. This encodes CASSLEADLEAFF.